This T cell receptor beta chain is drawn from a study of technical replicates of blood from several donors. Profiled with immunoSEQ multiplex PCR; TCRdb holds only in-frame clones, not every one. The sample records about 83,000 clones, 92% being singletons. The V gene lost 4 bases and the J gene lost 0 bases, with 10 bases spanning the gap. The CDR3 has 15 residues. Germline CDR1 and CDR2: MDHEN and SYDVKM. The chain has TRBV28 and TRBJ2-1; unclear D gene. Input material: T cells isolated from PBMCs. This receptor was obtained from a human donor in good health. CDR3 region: CASSSHGSSYNEQFF. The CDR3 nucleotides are TGTGCCAGCAGTTCCCACGGTAGCTCCTACAATGAGCAGTTCTTC.